These 30 T cell receptor beta chains came from one sample sequenced in a study of glioma-infiltrating T cells after dendritic cell vaccination. Method: immunoSEQ multiplex PCR; TCRdb's copy keeps in-frame clones and lacks some. The repertoire holds over 90,000 clones, with 70% to 90% as singletons. This specimen consisted of blood, obtained before dendritic cell vaccination. The receptors here all came from a human donor with glioblastoma.

CDR3 DNA sequence: TGTGCCAGTAGTATAGGGGGGGTTTCCCTTGGCTACACCTTC. Translation gives CASSIGGVSLGYTF. J is TRBJ1-2 and V is TRBV19; possible D gene TRBD1, 5 bases. This CDR3 has 14 amino acids. Germline lookup yields CDR1 LNHDA and CDR2 SQIVND (reference sequence). Trimming left V 1 base short and J 7 bases short, with 13 bases between. Supplemented by reference TRBV19 and TRBJ1-2, the full variable domain reads DGGITQSPKYLFRKEGQNVTLSCEQNLNHDAMYWYRQDPGQGLRLIYYSQIVNDFQKGDIAEGYSVSREKKESFPLTVTSAQKNPTAFYLCASSIGGVSLGYTFGSGTRLTVV.

The genes are TRBV6-1 and TRBJ2-3; weak D call: TRBD2 (6 bases). V dropped 6 bases and J dropped 14 bases, with 21 bases sitting between them. The CDR3 loop spans 13 amino acids. From germline, CDR1 is MNHNS and CDR2 SASEGT. The CDR3: CASSPRREGAGYF. CDR3 nucleotide sequence: TGTGCCAGCAGCCCCCGCCGCGAGGGAGCGGGGTATTTT.

The genes are TRBV29-1 and TRBJ2-7, with 7 bases that match TRBD2. V lost 4 bases to trimming and J lost 5 bases; unmatched junction nucleotides: 17. There are 16 residues in the CDR3. Germline CDR1 and CDR2: SQVTM and ANQGSEA. In nucleotides, the CDR3 is TGCAGCGTTGGACGGGTTCGCGGACTAGGTGCACACGAGCAGTACTTC. Translated, it gives CSVGRVRGLGAHEQYF.

V and J are TRBV5-1 and TRBJ2-5, with D perhaps TRBD1 (5 bases). The CDR3 loop spans 14 amino acids. Between the trimmed V and J ends, which lost 0 bases and 2 bases, there was a span of 8 bases. Germline values: CDR1 SGHRS, CDR2 YFSETQ. In DNA form, the CDR3 reads TGCGCCAGCAGCTTGGGACAGCTACAAGAGACCCAGTACTTC. This sequence encodes CASSLGQLQETQYF.

With regard to this clone: A junction boundary mismatches the germline segment, possibly from a read error. This sequence joins TRBV9 and TRBJ2-5; TRBD1 agrees at 8 bases. The last part of the DNA fits TRBJ2-7 better; the J call may be wrong. The CDR3 has 15 amino acids. Germline CDR1 SGDLS, CDR2 YYNGEE. CDR3 residues: CASSVGAGGSHEQYF. The CDR3 nucleotides are TGTGCCAGCAGCGTAGGGGCAGGGGGCTCCCACGAGCAGTACTTC.

This clone appeared a few times. The chain couples TRBV2 to TRBJ1-2; D gene ambiguous. The CDR3 is made up of 13 amino acids. The germline V and J ends were trimmed by 3 bases and 3 bases, with 8 bases remaining between them. Germline-derived CDR1 and CDR2 are SNHLY and FYNNEI. The CDR3 loop is CASSDAVDYGYTF. The CDR3 region has the DNA TGTGCCAGCAGTGATGCGGTGGACTATGGCTACACCTTC.

The V call is TRBV5-4, the J call TRBJ1-1, with TRBD1 matching 8 bases. J gave up 2 bases and V 9 bases, and 9 bases lay outside the gene matches. CDR3 length: 14 residues. The germline gives CDR1 SGHNT, CDR2 YYREEE (reference sequence). The CDR3, as DNA: TGTGCCATCTCACCAGGGGGCGGAAACACTGAAGCTTTCTTT. It is translated as CAISPGGGNTEAFF. Full variable domain (missing parts from reference TRBV5-4 and TRBJ1-1): ETGVTQSPTHLIKTRGQQVTLRCSSQSGHNTVSWYQQALGQGPQFIFQYYREEENGRGNFPPRFSGLQFPNYSSELNVNALELDDSALYLCAISPGGGNTEAFFGQGTRLTVV.

In its sample, this clone was seen once. The CDR3 DNA reads TGCAGCGTTGAAGGGGGGGGGAACACTGAAGCTTTCTTT. Translating gives CSVEGGGNTEAFF. This chain connects TRBV29-1 to TRBJ1-1; weak D call: TRBD1 (5 bases). The CDR3 consists of 13 residues. Germline V CDR1 and CDR2: SQVTM, ANQGSEA. V was pared by 1 base and J by 1 base, with 7 bases between.

The rearrangement uses TRBV6-5 and TRBJ1-5, with D uncertain. V lost 2 bases, J lost 9 bases, and 8 bases lay in between. The CDR3 extends over 12 amino acids. From germline, CDR1 is MNHEY and CDR2 SVGAGI. This chain's CDR3 is CASSYPPGPQHF. The CDR3, as DNA: TGTGCCAGCAGTTACCCCCCCGGGCCCCAGCATTTT.

This chain links TRBV2 with TRBJ2-7; tentative D call: TRBD2 (6 bases). This CDR3 contains 15 residues. Germline CDR1 is SNHLY and CDR2 is FYNNEI. Deletions cut 2 bases from V and 0 bases from J, with 11 bases between. The CDR3 DNA sequence: TGTGCCAGCAGTGAACAGCGGGCCTACTCCTACGAGCAGTACTTC. Its translation: CASSEQRAYSYEQYF.

This clone is a singleton in its sample. The chain carries TRBV28 and TRBJ1-5; tentatively, D is TRBD1 (5 bases). Germline values: CDR1 MDHEN, CDR2 SYDVKM. The CDR3 consists of 18 residues. Trimming took off 6 bases at V and 0 bases at J, with 21 bases between the two ends. The CDR3 protein is CASSAPYQTEYSNQPQHF. The DNA for the CDR3 is TGTGCCAGCAGCGCCCCCTACCAGACAGAGTATAGCAATCAGCCCCAGCATTTT.

The chain joins TRBV7-2 to TRBJ1-2, with D unresolved. Per the germline V gene, CDR1 is SGHTA and CDR2 is FQGNSA. The ends were cut back, 3 bases at V and 4 bases at J, with 9 bases in the middle. CDR3 length equals 13 residues. The CDR3 loop reads CASSLAGVYGYTF. The CDR3 DNA reads TGTGCCAGCAGCTTGGCAGGCGTCTATGGCTACACCTTC.

The rearrangement links TRBV9 to TRBJ2-2, with D unclear. CDR3 length equals 15 residues. Per germline, CDR1 SGDLS and CDR2 YYNGEE. V was cut by 2 bases and J by 6 bases, with 14 bases left in between. CDR3 in DNA: TGTGCCAGCAGCGTTTCCCTACCGGGTGCCGGGGAGCTGTTTTTT. Its translation: CASSVSLPGAGELFF. Together with reference TRBV9 and TRBJ2-2, the CDR3 gives the full variable domain: DSGVTQTPKHLITATGQRVTLRCSPRSGDLSVYWYQQSLDQGLQFLIQYYNGEERAKGNILERFSAQQFPDLHSELNLSSLELGDSALYFCASSVSLPGAGELFFGEGSRLTVL.

This clone was found a few times. The genes are TRBV2 and TRBJ2-7; D remains ambiguous. The germline V gene has CDR1 SNHLY and CDR2 FYNNEI. Trimming cost V 5 bases and J 3 bases, with 8 bases left between them. The CDR3 extends over 12 amino acids. In nucleotides, the CDR3 is TGTGCCAGCAGTTCACTCCACTACGAGCAGTACTTC. Its protein product is CASSSLHYEQYF.

This chain connects TRBV25-1 to TRBJ2-3; TRBD2 might be the D (5 bases). The germline V and J ends were trimmed by 6 bases and 2 bases, with 15 bases remaining between them. CDR3 size: 15 residues. The germline V gene has CDR1 MGHDK and CDR2 SYGVNS. CDR3 region: CASSEGNHYTDTQYF. The CDR3 region has the DNA TGTGCCAGCAGCGAGGGAAATCACTACACAGATACGCAGTATTTT.

The rearrangement uses TRBV27 and TRBJ1-5, with 7 bases aligning to TRBD1. The V segment lost 2 bases and the J segment 13 bases; nucleotides outside the gene matches: 5. CDR1 is MNHEY, CDR2 SMNVEV, per germline (reference sequence). The CDR3 totals 12 residues. Written as DNA, the CDR3 is TGTGCCAGCAGTTTAGGCGGACAGGCTCAGCATTTT. Amino acids: CASSLGGQAQHF.

The chain recombines TRBV6-4 with TRBJ2-3; D may be TRBD1 (5 bases). This CDR3 comprises 15 residues. The germline gives CDR1 MRHNA, CDR2 SNTAGT. Trimming left V 0 bases short and J 4 bases short, with 11 bases between. The CDR3 loop reads CASSDSPARADTQYF. In DNA form, the CDR3 reads TGTGCCAGCAGTGACTCCCCGGCCAGGGCAGATACGCAGTATTTT.

CDR3 sequence reads: CASSGPGISNTGELFF. CDR3 nucleotide sequence: TGTGCCAGCAGCGGACCGGGAATATCTAACACCGGGGAGCTGTTTTTT. V is TRBV7-9 and J is TRBJ2-2; tentatively, D is TRBD2 (5 bases). V was clipped by 5 bases and J by 2 bases, with 15 bases between them. The CDR3 is made up of 16 amino acids. Germline V CDR1 and CDR2: SEHNR, FQNEAQ (reference sequence).

The chain is built from TRBV9 and TRBJ2-3; possibly TRBD2 for D (6 bases). This CDR3 is 14 amino acids long. Per germline, CDR1 SGDLS and CDR2 YYNGEE. Between the trimmed V and J ends, which lost 3 bases and 4 bases, there was a span of 12 bases. The CDR3 here is CASSAGGTSDTQYF. Written as DNA, the CDR3 is TGTGCCAGCAGCGCCGGGGGAACATCAGATACGCAGTATTTT.

The chain carries TRBV7-2 and TRBJ1-2; D may be TRBD1 (5 bases). Germline CDR1 and CDR2: SGHTA and FQGNSA. This CDR3 comprises 14 residues. Trimming removed 0 bases at V and 3 bases at J, with 8 bases between. The CDR3 spells CASSLASGDYGYTF. CDR3 bases: TGTGCCAGCAGCTTAGCCTCGGGGGACTATGGCTACACCTTC.

The chain couples TRBV6-1 to TRBJ2-1; 7 bases map to TRBD1. V was clipped by 6 bases and J by 0 bases; unmatched bases: 5. This CDR3 has 15 amino acids. Germline CDR1 reads MNHNS; CDR2 reads SASEGT. For the CDR3, the DNA is TGTGCCAGCAGGACACAGGGGAGCTCCTACAATGAGCAGTTCTTC. Translation: CASRTQGSSYNEQFF.

This clone showed up just once. The chain joins TRBV4-2 to TRBJ1-1; weak D call: TRBD1 (5 bases). Trimming removed 4 bases at V and 4 bases at J, with 19 bases between. Germline V gene data show CDR1 as LGHNA and CDR2 as YNFKEQ. CDR3 length: 16 residues. The CDR3 reads CASSLHPSGGITEAFF. CDR3 sequence (DNA): TGTGCCAGCAGCCTTCACCCAAGCGGGGGGATCACTGAAGCTTTCTTT.

The chain recombines TRBV5-1 with TRBJ2-5, with 10 bases matching TRBD1. The CDR3 spans 15 residues. Germline assignment: CDR1 SGHRS and CDR2 YFSETQ. V shed 4 bases and J 5 bases; nucleotides not matched to a gene: 8. CDR3 region: CASSPPTGGGETQYF. The DNA for the CDR3 is TGCGCCAGCAGCCCGCCGACAGGGGGCGGGGAGACCCAGTACTTC.

The genes are TRBV6-1 and TRBJ2-2, with 11 bases lining up with TRBD2. This CDR3 contains 15 residues. J was trimmed by 5 bases and V by 8 bases; bases with no gene match: 7. Germline assignment: CDR1 MNHNS and CDR2 SASEGT. CDR3 DNA sequence: TGTGCCAGCCCACTAGCGGGAGCTGGGACCGGGGAGCTGTTTTTT. This sequence encodes CASPLAGAGTGELFF.

This clone was picked up a small number of times. Without the conserved terminal phenylalanine or tryptophan, this CDR3 likely stems from a read error. It is unclear where the CDR3 begins or ends on the DNA, so no DNA is shown, and the CDR3 is as TCRdb lists it. The chain combines TRBV19 with TRBJ1-6; the table's TRBD1 call for D was not verified on the DNA. Germline V gives CDR1 LNHDA, CDR2 SQIVND (reference sequence). The CDR3 contains 9 residues when both ends are counted. CDR3 in amino acids: CARGGQGYL.

The chain combines TRBV11-2 with TRBJ2-1; TRBD2 is a possible D gene (5 bases). The germline V gene has CDR1 SGHAT and CDR2 FQNNGV. The V gene lost 5 bases and the J gene lost 14 bases, with 13 bases spanning the gap. The CDR3 is made up of 11 amino acids. The CDR3 sequence: CASSNGVVEFF. The CDR3 DNA reads TGTGCCAGCAGCAACGGGGTGGTTGAGTTCTTC.

In nucleotides, the CDR3 is TGCGCCAGCTCCGGGGGACAGGGGGATTTAGGCTACACCTTC. The encoded protein is CASSGGQGDLGYTF. The chain couples TRBV5-1 to TRBJ1-2; 11 bases align to TRBD1. The trim removed 7 bases at V and 8 bases at J, leaving 10 bases unmatched. The CDR3 sequence is 14 residues long. Germline loops: CDR1 SGHRS, CDR2 YFSETQ.

This clone was seen a single time. This chain joins TRBV5-1 and TRBJ2-5, with 11 positions matching TRBD1. This CDR3 spans 17 amino acids. Germline values: CDR1 SGHRS, CDR2 YFSETQ. Trimming took 2 bases from V and 2 from J; bases not matched to a gene: 8. CDR3 sequence (DNA): TGCGCCAGCAGCTTCGGCCTCCGGGACAGGGGGCAAGAGACCCAGTACTTC. It specifies CASSFGLRDRGQETQYF.

The V call is TRBV2, the J call TRBJ2-3; unclear D gene. Germline V gene sequence: CDR1 SNHLY, CDR2 FYNNEI. V dropped 7 bases and J dropped 2 bases, with 19 bases sitting between them. This CDR3 has 16 residues. Here the CDR3 DNA reads TGTGCCAGCACAAACCAGGTTGAGAGCAACACAGATACGCAGTATTTT. It is translated as CASTNQVESNTDTQYF. The entire variable domain, with the rest obtained from reference TRBV2 and TRBJ2-3, is as follows: EPEVTQTPSHQVTQMGQEVILRCVPISNHLYFYWYRQILGQKVEFLVSFYNNEISEKSEIFDDQFSVERPDGSNFTLKIRSTKLEDSAMYFCASTNQVESNTDTQYFGPGTRLTVL.

The table lists this clone with a count of one. The chain has TRBV19 and TRBJ2-7; no definite D call. This CDR3 comprises 14 residues. Germline values: CDR1 LNHDA, CDR2 SQIVND (reference sequence). Between the trimmed V and J ends, which lost 0 bases and 3 bases, there was a span of 9 bases. For the CDR3, the DNA is TGTGCCAGTAGTATAGATCTAGAATTCTACGAGCAGTACTTC. Its protein is CASSIDLEFYEQYF.